This TCR beta chain stems from a study of blood T cell repertoires in COVID-19. Study context: The United States, Italy and Spain provided the acute and convalescent COVID-19 samples.

The germline V gene has CDR1 SGHRS and CDR2 YFSETQ. The CDR3 sequence is 14 residues long. Trimming left V 4 bases short and J 0 bases short, with 10 bases between. The protocol was immunoSEQ multiplex PCR, while the TCRdb copy is restricted to in-frame clones and leaves out a portion. This table holds about 60,000 clones, around 82% found once. The chain carries TRBV5-1 and TRBJ1-1; D unclear. This sequence was found in a man between 60 and 75 years old with acute or convalescent COVID-19. Source material: peripheral blood. The CDR3 spells CASSAAGMNTEAFF. The CDR3 coding sequence is TGCGCCAGCAGCGCCGCGGGAATGAACACTGAAGCTTTCTTT.